Listed below are T cell receptor beta chains from one sample, sequenced in a study of T cell responses to AZD1222 COVID-19 vaccine. Here immunoSEQ multiplex PCR was the method, and the copy in TCRdb shows in-frame clones only, minus some. Here the sample spans around 53,000 clones, approximately 86% being singletons. The sample in question was peripheral blood, obtained 28 days after the second AZD1222 dose. The receptor source for this set is an adult who received the AZD1222 COVID-19 vaccine. CDR3s include the opening cysteine and the closing phenylalanine or tryptophan. D genes are given only for firm matches. Clone size appears in some rows only: once, few, many, or a class for an expanded clone.

D	V	J	size	length	DNA	CDR3
.	TRBV21-1	TRBJ2-7	.	16	TGTGCCAGCAGCCTTACGACAGGGCGGTGGTACCACGAGCAGTACTTC	CASSLTTGRWYHEQYF
.	TRBV4-1	TRBJ2-1	.	14	TGCGCCAGCAGCCAAAGAGGGCTTTACAATGAGCAGTTCTTC	CASSQRGLYNEQFF
TRBD2	TRBV6-5	TRBJ2-5	.	12	TGTGCCAGCGGCCAAGGGAGGGTCGCCCAGTACTTC	CASGQGRVAQYF
.	TRBV7-9	TRBJ1-1	.	15	TGTGCCAGCAGCTTAGGGGGTCACTTGAACACTGAAGCTTTCTTT	CASSLGGHLNTEAFF
.	TRBV11-2	TRBJ2-2	.	18	TGTGCCAGCAGCCTTATATATGCGGGGTTCGATAACACCGGGGAGCTGTTTTTT	CASSLIYAGFDNTGELFF
.	TRBV27	TRBJ2-1	few	15	TGTGCCAGCAGTTTTACGCGGGATAACCACAATGAGCAGTTCTTC	CASSFTRDNHNEQFF
.	TRBV30	TRBJ1-2	few	12	TGTGCCTGGAGAAGGGACACTCATGGCTACACCTTC	CAWRRDTHGYTF
.	TRBV15	TRBJ1-2	.	15	TGTGCCACCAGCTCCACAGGGTCCCCTAACTATGGCTACACCTTC	CATSSTGSPNYGYTF
.	TRBV7-2	TRBJ1-5	.	14	TGTGCCAGCAGCCTTGGAGGGTTCAATCAGCCCCAGCATTTT	CASSLGGFNQPQHF
TRBD1	TRBV19	TRBJ2-7	.	15	TGTGCCAGTAGTAACCAAGGGGGCCGGAGTTACGAGCAGTACTTC	CASSNQGGRSYEQYF
TRBD1	TRBV5-4	TRBJ2-2	.	15	TGTGCCAGCAGCTTGGGGCAGGGGGTCACCGGGGAGCTGTTTTTT	CASSLGQGVTGELFF
.	TRBV28	TRBJ2-1	.	15	TGTGCCAGCAGTTTACGAGGGGTTGTGCGAAATGAGCAGTTCTTC	CASSLRGVVRNEQFF
TRBD1	TRBV5-1	TRBJ2-2	.	15	TGCGCCAGCAGCTTGGGGACAGGGGCCACCGGGGAGCTGTTTTTT	CASSLGTGATGELFF
.	TRBV29-1	TRBJ1-2	.	9	TGCAGCGTTGAGGGGGGCTACACCTTC	CSVEGGYTF
TRBD1	TRBV6-4	TRBJ2-1	.	15	TGTGCCAGCAGCCCTCGACAGGGACATAGCAATGAGCAGTTCTTC	CASSPRQGHSNEQFF
.	TRBV28	TRBJ2-1	.	15	TGTGCCAGCAGTTTGTCGGCGGGAACTTACAATGAGCAGTTCTTC	CASSLSAGTYNEQFF
TRBD1	TRBV29-1	TRBJ1-5	.	14	TGCAGCGTTGAAGATCAAGGGGGCAATGGGCCCCAGCATTTT	CSVEDQGGNGPQHF
.	TRBV30	TRBJ2-3	.	13	TGTGCCTGGAGTGGTACGCGAAGAGATACGCAGTATTTT	CAWSGTRRDTQYF
TRBD2	TRBV27	TRBJ2-1	.	14	TGTGCCAGCAGTCCGGGACTAGCGTACAATGAGCAGTTCTTC	CASSPGLAYNEQFF
.	TRBV27	TRBJ2-1	.	16	TGTGCCAGCAGTAGCCCGGGACGTCTCTCCTACAATGAGCAGTTCTTC	CASSSPGRLSYNEQFF
TRBD2	TRBV15	TRBJ2-1	.	18	TGTGCCACCAGCAGAGATGAGGCGGCTAGCGGGAGGGCCCATGAGCAGTTCTTC	CATSRDEAASGRAHEQFF
TRBD1	TRBV10-2	TRBJ2-7	.	12	TGCGCCAGCCTTGGACAGGCCTACGAGCAGTACTTC	CASLGQAYEQYF
.	TRBV28	TRBJ1-1	.	14	TGTGCCAGCAGTTTCCCAACTCAAAACACTGAAGCTTTCTTT	CASSFPTQNTEAFF
TRBD2	TRBV11-2	TRBJ2-3	.	18	TGTGCCAGCAGCCCAGGAGTGTTCGCTAGCGGGAGAGGAGATACGCAGTATTTT	CASSPGVFASGRGDTQYF
.	TRBV9	TRBJ2-7	.	14	TGTGCCAGCAGCGTAGCCGCAGCCGACTACGAGCAGTACTTC	CASSVAAADYEQYF